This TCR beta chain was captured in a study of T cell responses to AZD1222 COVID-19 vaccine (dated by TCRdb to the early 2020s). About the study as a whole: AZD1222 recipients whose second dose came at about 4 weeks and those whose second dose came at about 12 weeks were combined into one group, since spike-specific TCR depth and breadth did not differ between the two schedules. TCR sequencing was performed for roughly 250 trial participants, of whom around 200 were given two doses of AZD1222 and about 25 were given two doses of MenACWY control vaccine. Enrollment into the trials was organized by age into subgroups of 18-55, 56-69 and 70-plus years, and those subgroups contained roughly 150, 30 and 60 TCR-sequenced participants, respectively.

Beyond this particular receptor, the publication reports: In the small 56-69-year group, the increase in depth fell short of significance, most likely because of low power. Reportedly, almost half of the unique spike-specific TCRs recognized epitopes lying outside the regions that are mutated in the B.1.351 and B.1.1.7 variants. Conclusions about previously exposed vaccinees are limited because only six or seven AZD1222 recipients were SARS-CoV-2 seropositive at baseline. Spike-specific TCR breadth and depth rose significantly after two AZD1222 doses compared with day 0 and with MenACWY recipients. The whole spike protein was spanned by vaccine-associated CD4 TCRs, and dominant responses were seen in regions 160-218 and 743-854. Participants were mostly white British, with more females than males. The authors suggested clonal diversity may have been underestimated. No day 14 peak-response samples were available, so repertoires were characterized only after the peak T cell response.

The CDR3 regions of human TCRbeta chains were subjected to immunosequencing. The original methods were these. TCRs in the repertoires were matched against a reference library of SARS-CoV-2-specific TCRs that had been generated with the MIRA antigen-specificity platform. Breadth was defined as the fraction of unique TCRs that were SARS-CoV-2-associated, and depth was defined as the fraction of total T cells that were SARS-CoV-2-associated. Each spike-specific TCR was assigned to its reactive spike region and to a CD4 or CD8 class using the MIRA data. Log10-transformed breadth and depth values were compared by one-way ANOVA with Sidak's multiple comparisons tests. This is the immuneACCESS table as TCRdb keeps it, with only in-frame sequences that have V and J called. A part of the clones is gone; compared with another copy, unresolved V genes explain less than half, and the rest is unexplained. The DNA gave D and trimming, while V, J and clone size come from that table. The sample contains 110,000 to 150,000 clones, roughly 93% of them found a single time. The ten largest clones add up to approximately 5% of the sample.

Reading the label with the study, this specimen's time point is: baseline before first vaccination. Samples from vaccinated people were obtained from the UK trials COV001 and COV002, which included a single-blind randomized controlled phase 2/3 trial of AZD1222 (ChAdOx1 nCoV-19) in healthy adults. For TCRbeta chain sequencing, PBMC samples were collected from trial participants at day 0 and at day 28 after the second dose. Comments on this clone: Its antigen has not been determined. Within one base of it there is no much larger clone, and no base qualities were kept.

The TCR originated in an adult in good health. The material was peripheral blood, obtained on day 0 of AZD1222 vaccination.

The nucleotide sequence reads as follows: TGTGCCAGTAGTAGGTCGGACGTTTCCTACGAGCAGTACTTC. Translated, this is CASSRSDVSYEQYF. The chain is made from TRBV19 and TRBJ2-7; the D gene is unclear. From its cysteine to its phenylalanine, the CDR3 spans 14 amino acids. The entry retains the CDR3 DNA only, 42 bases that are in frame from base 1. CDR1 LNHDA and CDR2 SQIVND were looked up in the germline V gene (reference sequence). V and J lose 4 bases and 1 base, and a span of 11 bases separates them.